This TCR beta chain was sequenced in a study of human T cells and chemical hapten exposure. V shed 6 bases and J shed 7 bases, with 17 bases lying between them. The CDR3 loop spans 14 amino acids. Germline CDR1 is SGHVS and CDR2 is FQNEAQ. The time point was: patch test 3, about 24 weeks after DPC sensitization. The treatment is: therapeutic diphenylcyclopropenone sensitization with weekly scalp DPC. TCRdb called the RACE reads again in MiXCR, with one record for every CDR3 protein. This table holds tens of thousands of distinct CDR3 sequences, roughly 13% found once. Sequenced here: whole blood, sampled in connection with sensitization to the hapten diphenylcyclopropenone (DPC). The chain uses TRBV7-8 and TRBJ2-3; D ambiguous. This receptor was identified in a woman between 50 and 59 years old with alopecia areata. Some clones in this sample may be carry-over from other donors' samples. This chain's CDR3 is CASSPSRKLHTQYF. In DNA form, the CDR3 reads TGTGCCAGCAGTCCCTCACGCAAGCTTCATACGCAGTATTTT.